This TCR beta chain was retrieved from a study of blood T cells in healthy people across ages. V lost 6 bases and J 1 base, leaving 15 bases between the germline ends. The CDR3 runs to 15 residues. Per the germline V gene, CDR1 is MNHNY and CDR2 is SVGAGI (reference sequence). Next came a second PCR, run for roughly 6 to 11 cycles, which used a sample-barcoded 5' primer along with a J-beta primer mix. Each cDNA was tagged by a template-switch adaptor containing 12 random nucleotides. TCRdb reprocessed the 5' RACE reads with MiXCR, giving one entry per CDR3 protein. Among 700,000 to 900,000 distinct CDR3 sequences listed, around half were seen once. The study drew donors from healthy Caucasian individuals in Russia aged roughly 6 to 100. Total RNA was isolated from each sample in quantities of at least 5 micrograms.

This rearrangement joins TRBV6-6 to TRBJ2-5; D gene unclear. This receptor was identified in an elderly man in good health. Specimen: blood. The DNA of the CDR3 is TGTGCCAGCAGCCCCGGAAGGGTATCCCAAGAGACCCAGTACTTC. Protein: CASSPGRVSQETQYF.